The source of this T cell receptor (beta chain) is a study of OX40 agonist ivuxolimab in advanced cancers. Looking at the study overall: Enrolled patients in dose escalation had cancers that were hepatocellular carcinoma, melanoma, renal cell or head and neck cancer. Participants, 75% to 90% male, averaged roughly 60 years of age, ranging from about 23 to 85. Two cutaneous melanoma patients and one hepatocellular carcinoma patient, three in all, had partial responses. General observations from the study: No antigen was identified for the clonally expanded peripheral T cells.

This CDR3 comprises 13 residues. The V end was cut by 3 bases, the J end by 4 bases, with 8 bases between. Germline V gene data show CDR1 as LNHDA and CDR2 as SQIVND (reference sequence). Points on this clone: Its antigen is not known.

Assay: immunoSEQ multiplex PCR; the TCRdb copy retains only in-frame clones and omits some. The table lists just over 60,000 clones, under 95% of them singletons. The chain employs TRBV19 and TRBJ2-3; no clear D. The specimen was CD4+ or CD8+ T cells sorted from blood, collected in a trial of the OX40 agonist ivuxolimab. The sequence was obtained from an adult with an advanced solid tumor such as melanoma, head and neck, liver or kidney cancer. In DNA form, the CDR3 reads TGTGCCAGTAGTATTGTTGGCGCAGATACGCAGTATTTT. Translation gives CASSIVGADTQYF.